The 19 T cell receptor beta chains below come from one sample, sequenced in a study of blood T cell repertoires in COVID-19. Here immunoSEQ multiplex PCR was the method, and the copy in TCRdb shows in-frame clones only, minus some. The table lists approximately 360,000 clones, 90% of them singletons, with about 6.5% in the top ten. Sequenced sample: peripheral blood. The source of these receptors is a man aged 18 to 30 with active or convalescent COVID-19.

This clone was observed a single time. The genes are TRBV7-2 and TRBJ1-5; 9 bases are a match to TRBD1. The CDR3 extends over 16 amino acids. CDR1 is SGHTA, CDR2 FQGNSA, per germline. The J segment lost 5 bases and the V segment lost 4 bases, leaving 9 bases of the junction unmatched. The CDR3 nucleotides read TGTGCCAGCAGCTCAACCGGGACAGGGTATTATCAGCCCCAGCATTTT. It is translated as CASSSTGTGYYQPQHF.

The CDR3 spells CASSLLGGLGSPLHF. The CDR3 DNA follows: TGTGCCAGCAGTTTACTTGGGGGGTTAGGTTCACCCCTCCACTTT. The V gene is TRBV28, the J gene TRBJ1-6, with D perhaps TRBD1 (5 bases). Germline V gene data show CDR1 as MDHEN and CDR2 as SYDVKM. V lost 2 bases to trimming and J lost 9 bases, with 14 bases between them. The CDR3 runs 15 residues. Supplemented by reference TRBV28 and TRBJ1-6, the full variable domain reads DVKVTQSSRYLVKRTGEKVFLECVQDMDHENMFWYRQDPGLGLRLIYFSYDVKMKEKGDIPEGYSVSREKKERFSLILESASTNQTSMYLCASSLLGGLGSPLHFGNGTRLTVT.

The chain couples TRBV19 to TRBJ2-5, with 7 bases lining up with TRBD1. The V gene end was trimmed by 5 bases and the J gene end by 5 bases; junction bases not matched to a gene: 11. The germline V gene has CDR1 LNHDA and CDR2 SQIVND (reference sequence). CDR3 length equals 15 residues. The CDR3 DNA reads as TGTGCCAGTAGTTTACAGGGGATCTTCTCTGAGACCCAGTACTTC. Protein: CASSLQGIFSETQYF.

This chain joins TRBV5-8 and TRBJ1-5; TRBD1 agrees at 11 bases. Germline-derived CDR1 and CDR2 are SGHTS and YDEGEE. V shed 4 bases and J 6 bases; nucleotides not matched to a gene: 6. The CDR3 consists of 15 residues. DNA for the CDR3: TGTGCCAGCAGCAGAGGACAGGGGGCTGTTCAGCCCCAGCATTTT. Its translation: CASSRGQGAVQPQHF.

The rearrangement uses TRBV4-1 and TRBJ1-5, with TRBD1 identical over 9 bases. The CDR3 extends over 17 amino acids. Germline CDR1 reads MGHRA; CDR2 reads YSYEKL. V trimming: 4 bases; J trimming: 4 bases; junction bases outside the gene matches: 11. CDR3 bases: TGCGCCAGCAGCCGATTCTTCCCGGGGACAGGGAATCAGCCCCAGCATTTT. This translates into CASSRFFPGTGNQPQHF.

CDR3 nucleotide sequence: TGTGCCAGCAGCTACAGGGATGGGAATCAGCCCCAGCATTTT. This gives the protein CASSYRDGNQPQHF. The rearrangement uses TRBV27 and TRBJ1-5, with TRBD1 as a possible D gene (6 bases). The V end was cut by 6 bases, the J end by 4 bases, with 13 bases between. Per the germline V gene, CDR1 is MNHEY and CDR2 is SMNVEV (reference sequence). The CDR3 covers 14 residues.

CDR3 coding DNA: TGTGCCAGCCAACAGGCCGGCAGATTATATTTT. This codes for CASQQAGRLYF. This chain connects TRBV6-5 to TRBJ1-3; TRBD1 might be the D (5 bases). V was shortened by 8 bases and J by 14 bases, with 16 bases between the two germline ends. This CDR3 has 11 amino acids. Germline loops: CDR1 MNHEY, CDR2 SVGAGI.

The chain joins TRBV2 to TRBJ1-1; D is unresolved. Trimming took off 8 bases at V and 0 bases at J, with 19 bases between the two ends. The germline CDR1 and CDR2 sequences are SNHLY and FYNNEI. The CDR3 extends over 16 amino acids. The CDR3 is CASQRTRSGLNTEAFF. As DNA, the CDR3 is TGTGCCAGCCAGCGCACACGGTCCGGGTTGAACACTGAAGCTTTCTTT.

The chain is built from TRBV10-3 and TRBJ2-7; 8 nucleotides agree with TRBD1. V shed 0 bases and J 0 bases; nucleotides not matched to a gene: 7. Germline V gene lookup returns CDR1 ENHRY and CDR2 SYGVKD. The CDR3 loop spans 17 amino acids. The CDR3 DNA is TGTGCCATCAGTGAGTCAGCAGCAGGACAGGGCTCCTACGAGCAGTACTTC. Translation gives CAISESAAGQGSYEQYF.

The CDR3 coding sequence is TGTGCCAGCAGTCTTCGGACTAGCGGGAGGACGAACACCGGGGAGCTGTTTTTT. Translated, it gives CASSLRTSGRTNTGELFF. The chain uses TRBV28 and TRBJ2-2; 14 bases fit TRBD2. V lost 5 bases and J lost 0; bases outside the gene matches: 5. Per the germline V gene, CDR1 is MDHEN and CDR2 is SYDVKM. The CDR3 contains 18 residues.

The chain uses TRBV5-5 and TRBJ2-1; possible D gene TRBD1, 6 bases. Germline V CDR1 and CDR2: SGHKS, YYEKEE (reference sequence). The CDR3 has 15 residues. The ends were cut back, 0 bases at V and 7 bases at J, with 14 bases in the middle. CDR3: CASSLATGPQNEQFF. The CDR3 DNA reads TGTGCCAGCAGCTTGGCGACAGGTCCTCAGAATGAGCAGTTCTTC.

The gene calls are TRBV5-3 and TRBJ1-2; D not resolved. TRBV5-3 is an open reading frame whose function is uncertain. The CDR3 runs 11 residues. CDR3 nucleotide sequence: TGTGCAGAAACAGAACGACGTGGCTACACCTTC. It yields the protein CAETERRGYTF.

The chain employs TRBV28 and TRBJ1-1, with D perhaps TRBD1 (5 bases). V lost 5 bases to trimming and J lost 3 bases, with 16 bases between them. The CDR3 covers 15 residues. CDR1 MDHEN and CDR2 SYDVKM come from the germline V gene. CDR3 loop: CASSPGGILDTEAFF. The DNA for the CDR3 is TGTGCCAGCAGTCCCGGGGGGATTTTGGACACTGAAGCTTTCTTT.

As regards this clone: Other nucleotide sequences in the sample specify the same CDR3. The CDR3 bases are TGTGCCAGCTCACCCCAGACAGGGCAAGAGACCCAGTACTTC. Its translation: CASSPQTGQETQYF. The chain links TRBV18 to TRBJ2-5; 7 bases agree with TRBD1. Germline V gives CDR1 KGHSH, CDR2 LQKENI. The CDR3 sequence is 14 residues long. V was pared by 3 bases and J by 2 bases, with 3 bases of the junction left unmatched.

The CDR3 nucleotides read TGTGCCAGCAGTGACCACGGGACAGGGGGGACCGGGGAGCTGTTTTTT. Protein: CASSDHGTGGTGELFF. The V gene is TRBV6-4, the J gene TRBJ2-2; 11 nucleotides align to TRBD1. There are 16 residues in the CDR3. The germline gives CDR1 MRHNA, CDR2 SNTAGT. V lost 2 bases to trimming and J lost 5 bases; unmatched junction nucleotides: 4.

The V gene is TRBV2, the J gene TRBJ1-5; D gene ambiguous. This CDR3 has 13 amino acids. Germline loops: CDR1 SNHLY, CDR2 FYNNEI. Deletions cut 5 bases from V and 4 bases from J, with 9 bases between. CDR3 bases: TGTGCCAGCAGTCTAAACTATAATCAGCCCCAGCATTTT. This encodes CASSLNYNQPQHF.

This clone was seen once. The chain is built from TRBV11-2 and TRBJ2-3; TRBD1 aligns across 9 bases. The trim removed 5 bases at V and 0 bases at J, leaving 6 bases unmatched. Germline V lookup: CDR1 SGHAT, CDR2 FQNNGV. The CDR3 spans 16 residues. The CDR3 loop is CASSITGGKSTDTQYF. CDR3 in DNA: TGTGCCAGCAGCATCACAGGGGGCAAGAGCACAGATACGCAGTATTTT.

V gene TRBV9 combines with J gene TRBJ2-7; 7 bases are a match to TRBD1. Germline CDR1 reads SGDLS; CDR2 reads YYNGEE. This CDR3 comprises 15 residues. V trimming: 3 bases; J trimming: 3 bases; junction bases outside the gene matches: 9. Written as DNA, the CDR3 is TGTGCCAGCAGCGGGAACGAGGGACAGTACTACGAGCAGTACTTC. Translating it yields CASSGNEGQYYEQYF. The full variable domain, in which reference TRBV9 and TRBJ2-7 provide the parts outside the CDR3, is DSGVTQTPKHLITATGQRVTLRCSPRSGDLSVYWYQQSLDQGLQFLIQYYNGEERAKGNILERFSAQQFPDLHSELNLSSLELGDSALYFCASSGNEGQYYEQYFGPGTRLTVT.

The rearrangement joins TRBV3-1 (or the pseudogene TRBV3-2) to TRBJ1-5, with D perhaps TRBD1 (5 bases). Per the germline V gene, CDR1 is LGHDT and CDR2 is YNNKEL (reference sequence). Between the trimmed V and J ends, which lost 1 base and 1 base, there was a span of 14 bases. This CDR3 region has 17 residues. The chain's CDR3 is CASSQGIPGWSNQPQHF. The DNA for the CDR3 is TGTGCCAGCAGCCAAGGGATCCCAGGGTGGAGCAATCAGCCCCAGCATTTT.